Listed here are 21 T cell receptor beta chains from one sample, sequenced in a study of T cells in Graves' hyperthyroidism and ophthalmopathy. RNA transcripts provided the source from which TCR beta CDR3 regions were amplified. An initial round of RT-PCR targeting the TCR CDR3 relied on the HTBI primer set. TCRdb re-called the multiplex PCR reads with MiXCR, one entry per CDR3 protein. This table has approximately 430,000 distinct CDR3 sequences, less than 20% appearing once. The source material was blood. These receptors came from a woman aged 18-35 years with Graves' hyperthyroidism.

The chain joins TRBV12-3 or TRBV12-4 to TRBJ2-7; D gene ambiguous. The CDR3 has 13 amino acids. V was shortened by 6 bases and J by 6 bases, with 15 bases between the two germline ends. The DNA for the CDR3 is TGTGCCAGCAGAGAGAGTTGGGTGGGCGAGCAGTACTTC. Protein: CASRESWVGEQYF.

This chain connects TRBV7-6 to TRBJ2-5; D unclear. The length of the CDR3 is 13 residues. Trimming cost V 4 bases and J 2 bases, with 8 bases left between them. The germline gives CDR1 SGHVS, CDR2 FNYEAQ. CDR3 DNA sequence: TGTGCCAGCAGCTCCAGCCCTCAAGAGACCCAGTACTTC. Translation: CASSSSPQETQYF.

This clonotype was counted at least ten times. This chain uses TRBV2 with TRBJ1-5; no clear D. From germline, CDR1 is SNHLY and CDR2 FYNNEI. Trimming shortened V by 5 bases and J by 5 bases, and 10 bases separated the two germline ends. This CDR3 spans 13 amino acids. CDR3 loop: CASSRIRDQPQHF. CDR3 sequence (DNA): TGTGCCAGCAGTCGGATTCGAGATCAGCCCCAGCATTTT.

The rearrangement joins TRBV5-1 to TRBJ2-5, with D tentatively TRBD1 (5 bases). The CDR3 runs 15 residues. Between the trimmed V and J ends, which lost 3 bases and 7 bases, there was a span of 19 bases. The germline V gene encodes CDR1 SGHRS and CDR2 YFSETQ. The CDR3 loop reads CASSWERQNLRTQYF. CDR3 coding DNA: TGCGCCAGCAGCTGGGAACGACAGAACCTCAGGACCCAGTACTTC.

This clonotype was found many times. V gene TRBV5-1 combines with J gene TRBJ2-7; D is possibly TRBD1 (6 bases). The CDR3 consists of 15 residues. V shed 4 bases and J shed 4 bases, with 18 bases lying between them. Germline CDR1 and CDR2: SGHRS and YFSETQ. CDR3 loop: CASSLRGTTAYEQYF. CDR3 DNA: TGCGCCAGCAGCCTGAGGGGGACGACCGCATACGAGCAGTACTTC.

This clonotype appeared a few times. The rearrangement joins TRBV29-1 to TRBJ2-2, with 9 bases identical to TRBD2. CDR1 and CDR2 from the germline V gene are SQVTM and ANQGSEA. V was clipped by 1 base and J by 6 bases; unmatched bases: 6. The CDR3 consists of 15 residues. The CDR3 here is CSVEGWASGAGELFF. CDR3 nucleotides: TGCAGCGTTGAAGGGTGGGCTAGCGGGGCCGGGGAGCTGTTTTTT.

The rearrangement uses TRBV6-6 and TRBJ2-3, with 10 bases aligning to TRBD2. Germline CDR1 is MNHNY and CDR2 is SVGAGI (reference sequence). The CDR3 is 22 residues long. The V and J ends lost 0 bases and 1 base, in that order; junction bases with no gene match: 19. CDR3: CASSYSIGAGGPIDVGTDTQYF. For the CDR3, the DNA is TGTGCCAGCAGTTACTCGATCGGAGCGGGAGGGCCTATCGATGTCGGCACAGATACGCAGTATTTT.

In its sample, this clonotype was seen many times. The CDR3 sequence: CASSSGNTGELFF. DNA of the CDR3: TGTGCCAGCAGTAGTGGGAACACCGGGGAGCTGTTTTTT. J is TRBJ2-2 and V is TRBV2, with D unclear. The CDR3 consists of 13 residues. The germline V gene encodes CDR1 SNHLY and CDR2 FYNNEI. With 5 bases removed from V and 1 base from J, the gap between germline ends came to 5 bases.

V and J are TRBV7-3 and TRBJ2-3; weak D call: TRBD2 (5 bases). Germline CDR1 is SGHTA and CDR2 is FQGTGA. The CDR3 totals 15 residues. The V and J ends lost 5 bases and 6 bases respectively, with 18 bases between them. The CDR3 reads CASSLRSGVGDTQYF. CDR3 nucleotide sequence: TGTGCCAGCAGCCTAAGGTCCGGGGTCGGGGATACGCAGTATTTT.

This clonotype was detected a few times. V usage is TRBV5-4 and J usage is TRBJ2-5, with D perhaps matching TRBD1 or TRBD2 (6 bases each). Between the trimmed V and J ends, which lost 1 base and 4 bases, there was a span of 41 bases. The CDR3 sequence is 24 residues long. Germline values: CDR1 SGHNT, CDR2 YYREEE (reference sequence). Here the CDR3 reads CASSLIYLWNSRGGKGSVGETQYF. The DNA of the CDR3 is TGTGCCAGCAGCTTGATCTATCTCTGGAACAGCCGAGGGGGGAAGGGGTCAGTCGGAGAGACCCAGTACTTC.

This clonotype was observed at least ten times. The chain recombines TRBV10-3 with TRBJ1-1, with D perhaps TRBD1 (6 bases). Trimming removed 4 bases from V and 4 bases from J, with 10 bases in between. Germline V gene sequence: CDR1 ENHRY, CDR2 SYGVKD. This CDR3 has 13 amino acids. The DNA for the CDR3 is TGTGCCATCAGTGGGGGGGCGGCCACTGAAGCTTTCTTT. Its protein product is CAISGGAATEAFF.

This clonotype was detected many times. V gene TRBV24-1 combines with J gene TRBJ1-5; 9 bases match TRBD1. This CDR3 is built from 14 residues. The germline CDR1 and CDR2 sequences are KGHDR and SFDVKD. Trimming took 5 bases from V and 6 from J; bases not matched to a gene: 4. This CDR3 reads CATSATGGGQPQHF. The CDR3 nucleotides are TGTGCCACCAGTGCCACAGGGGGCGGTCAGCCCCAGCATTTT.

This clonotype came up many times. This chain uses TRBV11-2 with TRBJ1-2; tentatively, D is TRBD1 (5 bases). The CDR3 is 16 residues long. Germline V gene lookup returns CDR1 SGHAT and CDR2 FQNNGV. The V end was cut by 0 bases, the J end by 2 bases, with 13 bases between. Here the CDR3 DNA reads TGTGCCAGCAGCTTAGACCTGGGACTCCCAAACTATGGCTACACCTTC. Residues: CASSLDLGLPNYGYTF.

This clonotype was detected once. This chain links TRBV7-9 with TRBJ2-1; 13 nucleotides match TRBD2. In germline, CDR1 is SEHNR, CDR2 FQNEAQ (reference sequence). With 6 bases clipped from V and 8 bases from J, the junction kept 7 bases outside the gene matches. This CDR3 is built from 15 residues. CDR3 DNA sequence: TGTGCCAGCAGAGGGACTAGCGGGAAGGTCGATGAGCAGTTCTTC. Its translation is CASRGTSGKVDEQFF.

This chain uses TRBV20-1 with TRBJ2-3; tentative D call: TRBD2 (6 bases). This CDR3 has 15 residues. The germline gives CDR1 DFQATT, CDR2 SNEGSKA (reference sequence). Trimming cost V 6 bases and J 1 base, with 17 bases left between them. CDR3 loop: CSAAPPSVRTDTQYF. DNA for the CDR3: TGCAGTGCCGCCCCCCCTAGCGTACGCACAGATACGCAGTATTTT.

Many counts were recorded for this clonotype. The chain links TRBV12-3 or TRBV12-4 to TRBJ2-1; D is perhaps TRBD2 (6 bases). V dropped 6 bases and J dropped 8 bases, with 14 bases sitting between them. The CDR3 runs 13 residues. CDR3 sequence (DNA): TGTGCCAGCAGCCATCATACTAGCTATGAGCAGTTCTTC. Translation gives CASSHHTSYEQFF.

As for this clonotype: A much larger clone lies a single base off, so this may be a read error. The rearrangement uses TRBV20-1 and TRBJ1-5; perhaps TRBD1 as D (5 bases). Germline V gene lookup returns CDR1 DFQATT and CDR2 SNEGSKA (reference sequence). The CDR3 spans 13 residues. CDR3 loop: CRAGRDSNQPQHF. Written as DNA, the CDR3 is TGCAGAGCTGGCCGGGACAGCAATCAGCCCCAGCATTTT.

This chain joins TRBV2 and TRBJ1-4, with TRBD1 matching over 10 bases. CDR3 size: 14 residues. Germline V gene sequence: CDR1 SNHLY, CDR2 FYNNEI. J was trimmed by 10 bases and V by 5 bases; bases with no gene match: 7. CDR3 in amino acids: CASSTGQGKGKLFF. For the CDR3, the DNA is TGTGCCAGCAGTACGGGACAGGGGAAAGGAAAACTGTTTTTT.

The chain is built from TRBV7-2 and TRBJ2-1; D is possibly TRBD2 (7 bases). The CDR3 runs 16 residues. V gave up 7 bases and J gave up 0 bases, with 16 bases separating them. Germline CDR1 is SGHTA and CDR2 is FQGNSA. The CDR3 loop is CASTPAGASSYNEQFF. CDR3 in DNA: TGTGCCAGCACCCCGGCGGGGGCTAGCTCCTACAATGAGCAGTTCTTC.

This clonotype was seen once. The rearrangement joins TRBV5-1 to TRBJ2-7; 13 nucleotides line up with TRBD2. J lost 3 bases, V lost 6 bases, and 21 bases had no gene match. The CDR3 runs to 20 residues. Germline CDR1 is SGHRS and CDR2 is YFSETQ. The CDR3 sequence: CASTFVSGTSGKSMDYEQYF. The CDR3 DNA reads as TGCGCCAGCACCTTCGTATCCGGGACTAGCGGGAAATCTATGGACTACGAGCAGTACTTC.

This clonotype was seen a handful of times. The chain carries TRBV14 and TRBJ2-2; D possibly uses TRBD1 or TRBD2 (5 bases each). Trimming left V 2 bases short and J 15 bases short, with 19 bases between. This CDR3 spans 14 amino acids. CDR1 and CDR2 from the germline V gene are SGHDN and FVKESK. The CDR3 protein is CASSQRDLPRKVFF. The CDR3 region has the DNA TGTGCCAGCAGCCAACGGGACCTCCCGAGGAAGGTGTTTTTT. Full variable domain (rest looked up from reference TRBV14 and TRBJ2-2): EAGVTQFPSHSVIEKGQTVTLRCDPISGHDNLYWYRRVMGKEIKFLLHFVKESKQDESGMPNNRFLAERTGGTYSTLKVQPAELEDSGVYFCASSQRDLPRKVFFGEGSRLTVL.